This section outlines one T cell receptor (beta chain) sequence together with its context. As yet, its antigen is unknown. cDNA synthesis used the whole RNA isolate, giving expressed TCRB sequences. The repertoire was sequenced with immunoSEQ multiplex PCR; TCRdb's copy has only in-frame clones and lacks some. The data hold approximately 200,000 clones, with over 9.5% observed a single time. The source of the sample is a study of beta chain features in type 1 diabetes. Overall study results and limits: Overrepresentation of cells with high TCR expression could result from cDNA sequencing. Researchers report that Type 1 diabetes patients had moderately but significantly shorter TCRB CDR3s across all four CD4+ subsets.

The junction had 4 bases not matched to a gene; V was cut back by 0 bases and J by 4 bases. The CDR3 has 15 residues. Germline lookup yields CDR1 SGHRS and CDR2 YFSETQ. Each sorted population was over 95% pure. This receptor was obtained from a woman younger than 35 in good health. The rearrangement uses TRBV5-1 and TRBJ2-5, with 9 bases identical to TRBD2. The sequencing sample was made of naive CD4+ T cells from blood. Written as DNA, the CDR3 is TGCGCCAGCAGCTTGGACCCTAGCGGGATAGAGACCCAGTACTTC. Protein product: CASSLDPSGIETQYF.